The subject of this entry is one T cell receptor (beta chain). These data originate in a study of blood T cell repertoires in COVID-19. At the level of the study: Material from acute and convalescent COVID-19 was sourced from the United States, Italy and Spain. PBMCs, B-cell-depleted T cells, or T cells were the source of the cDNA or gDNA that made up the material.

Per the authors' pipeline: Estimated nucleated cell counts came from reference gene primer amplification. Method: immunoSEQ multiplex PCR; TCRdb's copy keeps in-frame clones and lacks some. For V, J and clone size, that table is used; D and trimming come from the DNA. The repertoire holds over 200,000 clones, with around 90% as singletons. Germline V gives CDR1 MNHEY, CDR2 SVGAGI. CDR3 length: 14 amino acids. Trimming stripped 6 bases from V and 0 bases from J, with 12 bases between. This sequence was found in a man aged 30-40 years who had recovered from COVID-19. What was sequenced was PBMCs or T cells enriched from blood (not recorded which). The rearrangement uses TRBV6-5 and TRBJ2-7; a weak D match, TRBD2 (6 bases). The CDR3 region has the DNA TGTGCCAGCAGCTCAGGACTACCCTCCTACGAGCAGTACTTC. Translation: CASSSGLPSYEQYF.